This T cell receptor beta chain was profiled in a study of T-cell reconstitution after alpha-beta-depleted transplantation in children. Construction of the TCRbeta library involved unique molecular identifiers. TCRdb passed the PCR reads through MiXCR, listing each CDR3 protein once. The sample lists approximately 300,000 distinct CDR3 sequences, 9.5% to 13% occurring once. The table lists this clonotype with many counts. Material: PBMCs, obtained before TCRalphabeta/CD19-depleted stem cell transplant. This clonotype was obtained from a boy less than two years old with acute myeloid leukemia, due to receive a stem cell transplant.

The CDR3 sequence is CASSLPGTGLNQPQHF. The CDR3 bases are TGTGCCAGCAGTTTACCGGGGACAGGTTTAAACCAGCCCCAGCATTTT. V and J are TRBV12-3 or TRBV12-4 and TRBJ1-5; TRBD1 agrees at 8 bases. Trimming cost V 2 bases and J 7 bases; bases outside gene matches: 10. The CDR3 covers 16 residues.